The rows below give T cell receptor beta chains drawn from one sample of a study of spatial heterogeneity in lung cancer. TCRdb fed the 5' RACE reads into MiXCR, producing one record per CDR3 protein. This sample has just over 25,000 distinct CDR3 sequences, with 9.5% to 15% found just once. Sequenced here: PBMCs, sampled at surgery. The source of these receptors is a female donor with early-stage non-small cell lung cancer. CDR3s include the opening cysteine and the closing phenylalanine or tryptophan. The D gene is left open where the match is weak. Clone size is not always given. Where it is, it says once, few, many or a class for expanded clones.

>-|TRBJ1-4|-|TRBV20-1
TGCAGTGCTAGAGCCCCTGCAACTAATGAAAAACTGTTTTTT
CSARAPATNEKLFF
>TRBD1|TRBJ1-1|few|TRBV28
TGTGCCAGCAGTTTATGGGGGACAGGGGGCTTTGAAACTGAAGCTTTCTTT
CASSLWGTGGFETEAFF
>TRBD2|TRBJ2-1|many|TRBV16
TGTGCCAGCAGCCAATATCTAGCGGAACCTAACAATGAGCAGTTCTTC
CASSQYLAEPNNEQFF
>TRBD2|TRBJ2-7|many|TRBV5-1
TGCGCCAGTCAGCTTGGTTCGCTAGCGGGAAGAGAGCAGTACTTC
CASQLGSLAGREQYF
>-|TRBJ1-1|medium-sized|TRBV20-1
TGCAGTGCTAGAGGAGTTGGGAACACTGAAGCTTTCTTT
CSARGVGNTEAFF
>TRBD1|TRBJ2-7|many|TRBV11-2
TGTGCCAGCAGCTCGATCGGGACAGGGGGAAGCTACGAGCAGTACTTC
CASSSIGTGGSYEQYF
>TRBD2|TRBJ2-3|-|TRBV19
TGTGCCAGTACGGGAGGGAGAGATACGCAGTATTTT
CASTGGRDTQYF
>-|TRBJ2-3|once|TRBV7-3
TGTGCCAGCAGGGGGATAGGCACAGATACGCAGTATTTT
CASRGIGTDTQYF
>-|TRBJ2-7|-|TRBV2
TGTGCCAGCAGTGAAGAAGGTCAGGGGAGCTTTTTCTCCTACGAGCAGTACTTC
CASSEEGQGSFFSYEQYF
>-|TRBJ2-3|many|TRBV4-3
TGCGCCAGCAGCCAAGGAGGTTGGGATGCAGATACGCAGTATTTT
CASSQGGWDADTQYF
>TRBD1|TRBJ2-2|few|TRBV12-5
TGTGCTAGTGGTTCCACAGGGGGCGCCGGGGAGCTGTTTTTT
CASGSTGGAGELFF
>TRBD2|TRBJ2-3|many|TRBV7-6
TGTGCCAGCAGTCAGACTAGCGGGGGTATTATGCAGTATTTT
CASSQTSGGIMQYF
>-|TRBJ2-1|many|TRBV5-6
TGTGCCAGCAGCTTGGGAATGGGTAACAATGAGCAGTTCTTC
CASSLGMGNNEQFF
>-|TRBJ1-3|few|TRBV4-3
TGCGCCAGCAGCCGAGGGACTGGAAACACCATATATTTT
CASSRGTGNTIYF
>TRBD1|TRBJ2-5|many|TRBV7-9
TGTGCCAGCAGCCGCAGACAGGGCCAAGAGACCCAGTACTTC
CASSRRQGQETQYF
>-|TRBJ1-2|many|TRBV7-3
TGTGCCAGCAGCTCTTCGCCCCGTAATGGCTACACCTTC
CASSSSPRNGYTF
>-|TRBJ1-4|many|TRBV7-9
TGTGCCAGCAGCTCCGGGACAACTAATGAAAAACTGTTTTTT
CASSSGTTNEKLFF
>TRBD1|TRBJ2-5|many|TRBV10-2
TGCGCCAGCAGTGAGACCCAGGGACAGGGGATTGAAGAGACCCAGTACTTC
CASSETQGQGIEETQYF
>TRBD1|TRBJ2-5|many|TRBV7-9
TGTGCCAGCAGCGGGGGGACAGGTTTGTTTTTGGAAGAGACCCAGTACTTC
CASSGGTGLFLEETQYF
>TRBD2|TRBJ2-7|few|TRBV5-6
TGTGCCAGCAGCTTCTCCGGGACTAGCGTTTTCCGTGCCTACGAGCAGTACTTC
CASSFSGTSVFRAYEQYF
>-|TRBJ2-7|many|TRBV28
TGTGCCAGCAGTTTACTGGCCTCCTACGAGCAGTACTTC
CASSLLASYEQYF